The rows below give T cell receptor beta chains drawn from one sample of a study of blood T cell repertoires in COVID-19. Method: immunoSEQ multiplex PCR; TCRdb's copy keeps in-frame clones and lacks some. The sample lists 250,000 to 350,000 clones; about 85% were seen once. Sequences were obtained from peripheral blood. These receptors all come from a woman between 50 and 59 years old who had recovered from COVID-19. Both conserved end residues are part of each CDR3. D genes are given only for firm matches. A row's size may be missing; if present it is once, few, many or a size class.

>-|13|TRBV6-5|TRBJ2-7|-
TGTGCGAGCAAGAGAGATACGACCTACGAGCAGTACTTC
CASKRDTTYEQYF
>-|16|TRBV3-1/TRBV3-2|TRBJ1-1|-
TGTGCCAGCAGCCACGATTACAGGGTGAGTGGCACTGAAGCTTTCTTT
CASSHDYRVSGTEAFF
>once|14|TRBV13|TRBJ1-1|-
TGTGCCAGCAGCTTAGGGGGCGTGAACACTGAAGCTTTCTTT
CASSLGGVNTEAFF
>-|14|TRBV3-1/TRBV3-2|TRBJ1-2|TRBD1
TGTGCCAGCAGCCAAGGGACAGGGGCCTATGGCTACACCTTC
CASSQGTGAYGYTF
>-|16|TRBV4-3|TRBJ1-2|-
TGCGCCAGCAGCCAAGATCTCGGAGGGTGGAACTATGGCTACACCTTC
CASSQDLGGWNYGYTF
>-|15|TRBV3-1/TRBV3-2|TRBJ2-1|-
TGTGCCAGCAGCCAAGGGAGAGTAGCGCCCAGCCGGCAGTTCTTC
CASSQGRVAPSRQFF
>-|14|TRBV5-6|TRBJ2-7|-
TGTGCCAGCAGCTTGCCCGGGAGCCCCTACGAGCAGTACTTC
CASSLPGSPYEQYF
>-|15|TRBV5-1|TRBJ1-2|TRBD1
TGCGCCAGCAGCTTGGGACAGGGGACTAACTATGGCTACACCTTC
CASSLGQGTNYGYTF
>-|16|TRBV27|TRBJ2-7|TRBD1
TGTGCCAGCTCTACCTCGCCGGGACAGGGTGTGTACGAGCAGTACTTC
CASSTSPGQGVYEQYF
>few|13|TRBV28|TRBJ1-4|-
TGTGCCAGCAGAAATACATTCGATGAAAAACTGTTTTTT
CASRNTFDEKLFF
>-|14|TRBV10-3|TRBJ1-4|TRBD1
TGTGCCATCAGGCCGGGACAGGGTGATGAAAAACTGTTTTTT
CAIRPGQGDEKLFF
>-|15|TRBV7-9|TRBJ1-1|TRBD1
TGTGCCAGCAGCTTCTCGACAGGGATCCTCCTTGAAGCTTTCTTT
CASSFSTGILLEAFF
>-|17|TRBV7-2|TRBJ2-3|TRBD2
TGTGCCAGCAGACAAACGTCGCGGGGGGCCCACACAGATACGCAGTATTTT
CASRQTSRGAHTDTQYF
>-|14|TRBV6-5|TRBJ1-6|-
TGTGCCAGCAGTTCGGTCCCCACGAATTCACCCCTCCACTTT
CASSSVPTNSPLHF
>-|21|TRBV5-1|TRBJ1-3|-
TGCGCCAGCAGCTTGCAATACTGGCTAGAGACAGTCTATCGCTCTGGAAACACCATATATTTT
CASSLQYWLETVYRSGNTIYF
>once|14|TRBV6-5|TRBJ1-4|-
TGTGCCAGCAGAAAACTCTCGACGGGTGAAAAACTGTTTTTT
CASRKLSTGEKLFF
>-|16|TRBV7-2|TRBJ1-5|-
TGTGCCAGCAGCTTAGACAGGGCGTATAGCAATCAGCCCCAGCATTTT
CASSLDRAYSNQPQHF
>-|15|TRBV11-2|TRBJ1-4|-
TGTGCCAGCAGCCCGGAGGGTACAACTAATGAAAAACTGTTTTTT
CASSPEGTTNEKLFF
>-|15|TRBV6-6|TRBJ2-1|TRBD1
TGTGCCAGCAGTTACATTACAGGGGTCTACAATGAGCAGTTCTTC
CASSYITGVYNEQFF
>many|19|TRBV28|TRBJ2-7|TRBD1
TGTGCCAGCAGTTTACCCCCCTGGCCCCGACAGGGTACTTCCTACGAGCAGTACTTC
CASSLPPWPRQGTSYEQYF
>few|15|TRBV7-9|TRBJ2-5|-
TGTGCCAGCAGCTTAGTCGGTACCCCATCTGAGACCCAGTACTTC
CASSLVGTPSETQYF
>-|14|TRBV19|TRBJ2-1|-
TGTGCCAGTAGCCGGACGGACAGCTACAATGAGCAGTTCTTC
CASSRTDSYNEQFF
>-|14|TRBV11-2|TRBJ2-7|TRBD1
TGTGCCAGCAGCTGGGACAGACCCCTCTACGAGCAGTACTTC
CASSWDRPLYEQYF
>-|13|TRBV6-2/TRBV6-3|TRBJ1-6|-
TGTGCCAGCAGTTGGAGCACTAATTCACCCCTCCACTTT
CASSWSTNSPLHF
>-|11|TRBV30|TRBJ1-2|-
TGTGCCTTCTTCGGTCACTATGGCTACACCTTC
CAFFGHYGYTF